The sequence of this T cell receptor beta chain was determined in a study of blood T cell repertoires in COVID-19 (dated by TCRdb to 2020 to 2021). Turning to the overall study: Samples from collaborators originated in the United States, Italy and Spain and spanned both the acute and convalescent phases of COVID-19. Deeply sampled blood TCRbeta repertoires from subjects exposed to, actively infected with, or recovered from COVID-19 were included in the dataset. The material from the prospective study consisted of cDNA or gDNA derived from T cells, B-cell-depleted T cells, or PBMCs. Where HLA class I and class II types were available, the types were taken from metadata supplied by the sample provider, not from assay-based typing. A de-identified subject ID, COVID-19 status, age in years and sex were almost always included in the sample metadata. The repertoires were released in a freely available public database meant as a resource for research on the immune response to SARS-CoV-2. The samples were drawn from the first 160 participants of the ongoing ImmuneRACE study and from roughly 1,300 subjects provided by 6 global collaborators. Paper-wide results and their limitations: The amount of clinical and demographic metadata varied by source and participant and was provided uncurated.

The immunoSEQ Assay, a bias-controlled multiplex PCR, was used to amplify TCRbeta CDR3 regions from genomic DNA. The study's processing was this. The number of nucleated cells in each sample was estimated from the amplification of reference gene primers within the assay. To quantify the absolute abundance of each unique TCRbeta CDR3 rearrangement, sequence reads were collapsed and filtered. For each sample, productive Simpson clonality was calculated as the square root of Simpson's diversity index across productive rearrangements. TCRdb mirrors the immuneACCESS table, restricted to in-frame sequences. Some clones are absent from its copies; in checked studies, under half trace to an unresolved V gene, and the reason for the others is unknown. D and trimming were read from the DNA, whereas the V and J calls and clone size are those reported in that table. The sample table shows 380,000 or so clones, and roughly 90% are seen once. Of the sample, 0.95% to 1% is held by the ten largest clones.

In the germline V gene (reference sequence), CDR1 corresponds to SGHKS and CDR2 to YYEKEE. The CDR3 numbers 14 residues from cysteine through phenylalanine. Only the CDR3 DNA is retained, 42 bases long and in frame from the first base. V lost 9 bases and J lost 3 bases; the stretch between them is 15 bases long. This clone has only one observation. What antigen it recognizes has not been identified. Per-nucleotide qualities are absent, and no much larger clonotype sits a single base away. Participants in the prospective study were enrolled through a virtual design, were aged roughly 18 to 90 years, and lived in approximately 25 United States geographic areas. To assign participants to cohorts, the prospective study relied on clinical history that participants themselves reported in a screening survey and a study questionnaire. Each participant in the prospective study had whole blood, serum and a nasopharyngeal or oropharyngeal swab collected by mobile phlebotomists. Prospective study participants could optionally give additional blood draws and questionnaires over an approximately two-month period. Before DNA extraction, blood samples from the prospective study were shipped at room temperature or frozen.

The sequence came from a woman aged 30 to 39 with acute COVID-19. Sequenced sample: PBMCs or T cells enriched from blood (not recorded which). The chain couples TRBV5-5 to TRBJ1-4; confidence is insufficient to name the D gene. The CDR3 region reads CATRRVGANEKLFF. The sequence in DNA is TGTGCCACGAGGAGGGTTGGGGCTAATGAAAAACTGTTTTTT.